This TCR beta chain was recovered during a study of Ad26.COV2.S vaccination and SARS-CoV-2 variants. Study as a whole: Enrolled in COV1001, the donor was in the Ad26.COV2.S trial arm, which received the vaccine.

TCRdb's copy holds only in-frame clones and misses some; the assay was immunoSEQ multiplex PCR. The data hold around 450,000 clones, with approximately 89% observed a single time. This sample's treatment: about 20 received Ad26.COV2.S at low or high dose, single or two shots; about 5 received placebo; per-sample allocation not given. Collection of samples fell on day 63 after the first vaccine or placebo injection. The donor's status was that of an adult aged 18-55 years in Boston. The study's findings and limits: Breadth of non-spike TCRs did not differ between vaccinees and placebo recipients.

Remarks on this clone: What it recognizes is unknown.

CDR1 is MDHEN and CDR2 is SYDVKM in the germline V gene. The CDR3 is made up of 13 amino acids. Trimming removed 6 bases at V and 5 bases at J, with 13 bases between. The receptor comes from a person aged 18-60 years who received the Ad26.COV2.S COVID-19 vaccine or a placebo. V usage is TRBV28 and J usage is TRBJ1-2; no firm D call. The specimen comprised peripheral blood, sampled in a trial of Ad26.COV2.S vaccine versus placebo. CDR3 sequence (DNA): TGTGCCAGCAGACTCTCGGACTCTTATGGCTACACCTTC. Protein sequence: CASRLSDSYGYTF.